This is a list of T cell receptor beta chains from one sample in a study of shared clonotypes between healthy human individuals. Profiled with immunoSEQ multiplex PCR; TCRdb holds only in-frame clones, not every one. The sample holds around 2,000,000 clones, around 96% seen once. Specimen: naive CD8+ T cells sorted from blood. These receptors all stem from a man aged 18 to 35 in good health. The CDR3 runs from the conserved cysteine through the conserved F or W.

>16|TRBJ2-5|TRBV6-6
CASSYESSIWGETQYF
>15|TRBJ2-1|TRBV9
CASSVEGLGGYEQFF
>14|TRBJ2-2|TRBV27
CASRTGGVGGELFF
>17|TRBJ1-5|TRBV27
CASSRAPPQVDNQPQHF
>12|TRBJ1-6|TRBV5-4
CASSWDNSPLHF
>15|TRBJ2-7|TRBV28
CASSLATTLSYEQYF
>13|TRBJ2-7|TRBV5-1
CASSLRIDYEQYF
>12|TRBJ1-5|TRBV19
CASTKLNQPQHF
>15|TRBJ2-1|TRBV9
CASSVDGLAYNEQFF
>12|TRBJ2-7|TRBV10-3
CATGTGAYEQYF
>17|TRBJ2-2|TRBV7-2
CASSPGGTSGNTGELFF
>10|TRBJ2-7|TRBV6-1
CASIGYEQYF
>14|TRBJ1-1|TRBV19
CASTTGAFNTEAFF
>15|TRBJ2-7|TRBV10-3
CAISETDRGGNEQYF
>14|TRBJ2-3|TRBV2
CARTQGESTDTQYF
>13|TRBJ2-1|TRBV29-1
CSGLQGLYNEQFF
>14|TRBJ2-3|TRBV27
CASSSGVGIDTQYF
>16|TRBJ1-6|TRBV11-1
CASSIGGNSYNSPLHF
>13|TRBJ2-7|TRBV5-1
CASSLTGLSEQYF
>16|TRBJ1-2|TRBV28
CASSSLPGQGAYGYTF
>18|TRBJ2-3|TRBV5-1
CASSPLPTGDSSTDTQYF
>11|TRBJ2-1|TRBV20-1
CSAKVRNEQFF
>13|TRBJ2-7|TRBV6-5
CASSVANSYEQYF
>15|TRBJ1-1|TRBV27
CASSFDRQGGTEAFF
>13|TRBJ1-2|TRBV5-4
CASSLGPNYGYTF
>16|TRBJ2-1|TRBV7-9
CASSDGGARTYNEQFF
>14|TRBJ2-7|TRBV6-5
CASSYKEQSYEQYF
>15|TRBJ2-1|TRBV7-7
CASSLETGAHNEQFF
>15|TRBJ1-1|TRBV7-6
CASSSATGPNTEAFF
>11|TRBJ2-2|TRBV29-1
CSVGGLGELFF
>16|TRBJ1-2|TRBV6-5
CASSYSAGEANYGYTF
>14|TRBJ2-7|TRBV5-1
CASSLGLAEYEQYF
>13|TRBJ1-2|TRBV5-6
CASSLGYNYGYTF
>14|TRBJ1-1|TRBV7-9
CASSDQGGNTEAFF
>15|TRBJ1-1|TRBV28
CASCTSGTANTEAFF
>15|TRBJ2-3|TRBV5-1
CASFTSDRGTDTQYF
>13|TRBJ1-1|TRBV7-9
CASRLGANTEAFF
>18|TRBJ2-2|TRBV9
CASSVRGWGHLNTGELFF
>17|TRBJ2-1|TRBV4-3
CASSQEHQPSSYNEQFF
>13|TRBJ1-2|TRBV6-1
CASRWDRGYGYTF
>15|TRBJ2-7|TRBV19
CASRGWAGETYEQYF
>13|TRBJ1-1|TRBV9
CASSEGGGTEAFF
>16|TRBJ2-3|TRBV7-8
CASSLLSGGARDTQYF
>14|TRBJ2-7|TRBV7-9
CASSDGTGFYEQYF
>11|TRBJ2-2|TRBV7-9
CASSLIEELFF
>15|TRBJ1-1|TRBV11-2
CASSYRVIMNTEAFF
>15|TRBJ2-3|TRBV5-1
CASSLRDPGTDTQYF
>12|TRBJ2-7|TRBV30
CAWKAGPYEQYF
>15|TRBJ1-4|TRBV28
CASSSFPALGEKLFF
>18|TRBJ2-1|TRBV7-8
CASSPQPADRAFDNEQFF
>19|TRBJ2-5|TRBV28
CASSAGTGKSRALQETQYF
>13|TRBJ1-2|TRBV7-9
CASSDGGSYGYTF
>14|TRBJ2-5|TRBV28
CASTVPGGDETQYF
>14|TRBJ1-2|TRBV4-1
CASSQERYPYGYTF
>13|TRBJ2-7|TRBV30
CAWTPAGTYEQYF
>15|TRBJ2-7|TRBV10-3
CAISALERVWYEQYF